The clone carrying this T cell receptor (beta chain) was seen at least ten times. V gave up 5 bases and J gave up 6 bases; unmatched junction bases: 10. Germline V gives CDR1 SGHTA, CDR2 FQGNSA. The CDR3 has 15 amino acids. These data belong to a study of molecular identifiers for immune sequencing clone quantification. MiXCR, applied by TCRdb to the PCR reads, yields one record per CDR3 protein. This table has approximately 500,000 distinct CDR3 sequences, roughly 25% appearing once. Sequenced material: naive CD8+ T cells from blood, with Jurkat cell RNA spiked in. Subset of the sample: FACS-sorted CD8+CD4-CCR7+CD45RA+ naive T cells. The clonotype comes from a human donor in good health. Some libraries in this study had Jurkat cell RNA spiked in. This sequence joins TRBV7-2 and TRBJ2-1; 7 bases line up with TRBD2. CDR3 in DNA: TGTGCCAGCAGCCTTACCGCGGGAGCGCTCAATGAGCAGTTCTTC. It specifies CASSLTAGALNEQFF.